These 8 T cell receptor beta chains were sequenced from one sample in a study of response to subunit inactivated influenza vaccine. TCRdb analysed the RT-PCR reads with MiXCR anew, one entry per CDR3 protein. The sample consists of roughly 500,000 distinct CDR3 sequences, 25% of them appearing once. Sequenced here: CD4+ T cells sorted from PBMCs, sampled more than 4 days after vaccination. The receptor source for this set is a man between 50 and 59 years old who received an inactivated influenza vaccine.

The CDR3 is CSARDRAGAIYNEQFF. Here the CDR3 DNA reads TGCAGTGCTAGAGATCGGGCGGGAGCGATTTACAATGAGCAGTTCTTC. The chain is built from TRBV20-1 and TRBJ2-1, with 7 bases that match TRBD2. The CDR3 loop spans 16 amino acids. Losses at the gene ends were 0 bases for V and 4 bases for J; bases not matched to a gene: 9. Germline V CDR1 and CDR2: DFQATT, SNEGSKA (reference sequence).

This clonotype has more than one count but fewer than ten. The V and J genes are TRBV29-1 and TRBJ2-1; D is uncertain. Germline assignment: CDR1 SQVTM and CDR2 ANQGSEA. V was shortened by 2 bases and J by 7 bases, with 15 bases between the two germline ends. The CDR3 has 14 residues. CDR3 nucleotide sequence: TGCAGCGTTGAATTAAGCCTCGGCATTAATGAGCAGTTCTTC. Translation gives CSVELSLGINEQFF.

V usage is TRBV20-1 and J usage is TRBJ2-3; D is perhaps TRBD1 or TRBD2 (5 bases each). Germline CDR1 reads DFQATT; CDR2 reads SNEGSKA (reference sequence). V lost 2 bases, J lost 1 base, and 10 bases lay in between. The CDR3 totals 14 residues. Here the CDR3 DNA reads TGCAGTGCTAGAATGGGACCGGGCACAGATACGCAGTATTTT. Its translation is CSARMGPGTDTQYF.

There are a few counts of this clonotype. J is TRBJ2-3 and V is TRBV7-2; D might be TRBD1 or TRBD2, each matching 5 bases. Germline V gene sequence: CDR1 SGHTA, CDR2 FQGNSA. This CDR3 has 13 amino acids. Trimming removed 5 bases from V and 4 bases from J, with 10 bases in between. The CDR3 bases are TGTGCCAGCAGCCAGATGGGACCAGATACGCAGTATTTT. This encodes CASSQMGPDTQYF. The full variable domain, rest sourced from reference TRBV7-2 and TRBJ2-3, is GAGVSQSPSNKVTEKGKDVELRCDPISGHTALYWYRQSLGQGLEFLIYFQGNSAPDKSGLPSDRFSAERTGGSVSTLTIQRTQQEDSAVYLCASSQMGPDTQYFGPGTRLTVL.

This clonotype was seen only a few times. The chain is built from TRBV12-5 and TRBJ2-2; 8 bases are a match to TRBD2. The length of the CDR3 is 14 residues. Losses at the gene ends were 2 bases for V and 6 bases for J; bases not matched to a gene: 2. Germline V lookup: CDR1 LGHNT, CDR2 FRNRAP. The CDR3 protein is CASGLSGRAGELFF. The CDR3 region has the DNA TGTGCTAGTGGTTTGAGCGGGAGAGCCGGGGAGCTGTTTTTT.

This CDR3 is CASSQALQGAPGANVLTF. CDR3 nucleotides: TGTGCCAGCAGCCAAGCTCTCCAGGGGGCGCCTGGGGCCAACGTCCTGACTTTC. This rearrangement joins TRBV4-2 to TRBJ2-6; 8 nucleotides match TRBD1. Per the germline V gene, CDR1 is LGHNA and CDR2 is YNFKEQ. This CDR3 spans 18 amino acids. The J segment lost 2 bases and the V segment lost 1 base, leaving 7 bases of the junction unmatched.

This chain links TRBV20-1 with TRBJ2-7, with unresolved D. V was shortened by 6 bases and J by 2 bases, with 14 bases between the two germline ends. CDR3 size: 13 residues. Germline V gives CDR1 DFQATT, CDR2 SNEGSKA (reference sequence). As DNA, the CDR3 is TGCAGTGCCCTGGACCGATCCCCCTACGAGCAGTACTTC. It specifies CSALDRSPYEQYF.

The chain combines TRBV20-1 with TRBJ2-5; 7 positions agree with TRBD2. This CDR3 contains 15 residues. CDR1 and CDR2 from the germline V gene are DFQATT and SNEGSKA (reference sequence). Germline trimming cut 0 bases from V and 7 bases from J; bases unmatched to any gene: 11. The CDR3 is CSARDVSAGRGTQYF. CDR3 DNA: TGCAGTGCTAGAGATGTCTCCGCGGGGAGGGGGACCCAGTACTTC.